This T cell receptor (beta chain) was recovered during a study of radiation and T cells in renal cell carcinoma. TCRdb's table, derived via immunoSEQ multiplex PCR, lists solely in-frame clones and lacks some. The sample records over 25,000 clones, 81% being singletons. As to time point: blood 4 weeks post-SBRT, at nephrectomy. Treatment of the sample: 15 Gy SBRT to primary tumor, nephrectomy 4 weeks later. Nephrectomy followed 15 Gy stereotactic body radiation by 4 weeks. Unmatched junction bases numbered 5, after V lost 7 bases and J lost 0 bases. Germline V lookup: CDR1 KGHSH, CDR2 LQKENI. The CDR3 totals 15 residues.

The specimen comprised blood, sampled from a patient whose treatment included radiotherapy and nephrectomy. The source of this sequence is a man between 60 and 75 years old with renal cell carcinoma. The rearrangement links TRBV18 to TRBJ2-7, with 11 nucleotides matching TRBD2. CDR3 sequence: CASLQTSGSSYEQYF. The CDR3 nucleotides read TGTGCCAGCTTGCAAACTAGCGGGAGCTCCTACGAGCAGTACTTC.